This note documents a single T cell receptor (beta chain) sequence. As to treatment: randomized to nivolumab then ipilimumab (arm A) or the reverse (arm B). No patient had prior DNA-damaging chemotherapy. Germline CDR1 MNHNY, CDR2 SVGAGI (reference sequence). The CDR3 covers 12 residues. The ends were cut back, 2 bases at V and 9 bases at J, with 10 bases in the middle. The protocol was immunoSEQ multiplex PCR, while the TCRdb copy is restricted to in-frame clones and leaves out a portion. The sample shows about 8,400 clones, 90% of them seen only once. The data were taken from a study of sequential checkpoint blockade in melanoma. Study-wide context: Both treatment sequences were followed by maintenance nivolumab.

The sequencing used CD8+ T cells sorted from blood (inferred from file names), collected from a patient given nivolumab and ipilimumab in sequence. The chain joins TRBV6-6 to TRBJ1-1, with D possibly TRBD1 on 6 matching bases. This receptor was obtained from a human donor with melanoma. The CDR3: CASSYGTPKAFF. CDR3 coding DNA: TGTGCCAGCAGTTACGGGACACCCAAAGCTTTCTTT.